The clone carrying this TCR beta chain was recorded many times. These data come from a study of T cells in Graves' hyperthyroidism and ophthalmopathy. Study-wide background: Peripheral blood was taken when the disease was first diagnosed, before any treatment began.

Germline V gene sequence: CDR1 SGHAT, CDR2 FQNNGV. The J segment lost 5 bases and the V segment lost 5 bases, leaving 6 bases of the junction unmatched. The CDR3 length is 15 residues. Based on clinical symptoms, serum thyroxine and TRAb, thyroid ultrasound and orbital computed tomography, diagnoses were reached. PBMCs were derived from about 10 ml fresh peripheral blood. Amplification targeted TCR beta CDR3 regions from RNA transcripts. The TCR CDR3 was amplified in a first-round RT-PCR using the HTBI primer set. A single record per CDR3 protein comes from TCRdb applying MiXCR to the multiplex PCR reads. The sample holds under 400,000 distinct CDR3 sequences, roughly a fifth seen once.

J is TRBJ2-5 and V is TRBV11-2, with 12 bases identical to TRBD1. The specimen sequenced was blood. The source is a woman aged 50 to 65 with Graves' hyperthyroidism. The CDR3 region has the DNA TGTGCCAGCAGCCCCCGGGACAGGGGGCGCGAGACCCAGTACTTC. This translates into CASSPRDRGRETQYF.